The source of this T cell receptor (beta chain) is a study of blood T cell repertoires in COVID-19. Across the study: Sample material is recorded as cDNA or gDNA derived from T cells, B-cell-depleted T cells, or PBMCs.

As originally analysed: Estimates of nucleated cell counts were drawn from the amplification of reference gene primers. The assay was immunoSEQ multiplex PCR, and TCRdb's table has in-frame clones only and misses some. The DNA gave D and trimming, while V, J and clone size come from that table. The table includes some 260,000 clones, around 90% detected once. During active infection, Seattle patients enrolled and were then monitored through disease. V lost 3 bases and J lost 0, with 14 bases in between. The CDR3 totals 16 residues. Germline CDR1 and CDR2: ENHRY and SYGVKD. The TCR comes from a woman in her sixties or seventies with COVID-19, enrolled during active disease. Sequencing was performed on peripheral blood. The chain employs TRBV10-3 and TRBJ1-2, with D possibly being TRBD1 (6 bases). In DNA form, the CDR3 reads TGTGCCATCAGTGACCAACGGGACACACCTAACTATGGCTACACCTTC. It specifies CAISDQRDTPNYGYTF.